This T cell receptor beta chain was sequenced during a study of cytotoxic CD8 clonotypes in ibrutinib-treated CLL. Study-level information: Of a cohort that held around 10 relapsed/refractory and roughly 15 treatment-naive patients, approximately 18 were IGHV unmutated.

The V gene's germline CDR1 is ENHRY and CDR2 SYGVKD. V dropped 4 bases and J dropped 3; count of bases not matched to a gene: 8. The length of the CDR3 is 15 residues. With sequencing, the targeted depth ranged from 1 in 200,000 to 1 in 1 million T cells. Here immunoSEQ multiplex PCR was the method, and the copy in TCRdb shows in-frame clones only, minus some. The repertoire includes 55,000 to 85,000 clones, 90% of them detected once, and 2.5% to 3.5% sits in the top ten. The sample consisted of PBMCs, taken after 12 months of ibrutinib treatment. The clonotype was recovered from a human donor with chronic lymphocytic leukemia. The chain joins TRBV10-3 to TRBJ2-7; TRBD1 aligns across 8 bases. Here the CDR3 DNA reads TGTGCCATCAGTGCACCGGGACAGGCGAACTACGAGCAGTACTTC. This sequence encodes CAISAPGQANYEQYF.